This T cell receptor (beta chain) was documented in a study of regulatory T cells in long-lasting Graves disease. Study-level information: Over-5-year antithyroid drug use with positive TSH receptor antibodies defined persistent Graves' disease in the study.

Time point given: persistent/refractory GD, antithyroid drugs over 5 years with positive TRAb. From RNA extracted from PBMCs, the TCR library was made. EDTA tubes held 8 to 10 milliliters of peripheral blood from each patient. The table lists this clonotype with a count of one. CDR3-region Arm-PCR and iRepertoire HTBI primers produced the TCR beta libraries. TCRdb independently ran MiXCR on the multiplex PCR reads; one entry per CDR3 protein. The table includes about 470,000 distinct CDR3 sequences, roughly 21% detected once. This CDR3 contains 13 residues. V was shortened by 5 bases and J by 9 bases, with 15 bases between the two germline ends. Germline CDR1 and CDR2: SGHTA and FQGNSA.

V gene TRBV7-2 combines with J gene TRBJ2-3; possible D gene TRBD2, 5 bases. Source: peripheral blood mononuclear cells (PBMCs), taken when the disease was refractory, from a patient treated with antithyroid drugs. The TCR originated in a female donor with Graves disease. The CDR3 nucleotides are TGTGCCAGCAGCGTCCGGGGTCCGGAAACGCAGTATTTT. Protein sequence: CASSVRGPETQYF. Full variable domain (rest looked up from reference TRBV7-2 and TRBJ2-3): GAGVSQSPSNKVTEKGKDVELRCDPISGHTALYWYRQSLGQGLEFLIYFQGNSAPDKSGLPSDRFSAERTGGSVSTLTIQRTQQEDSAVYLCASSVRGPETQYFGPGTRLTVL.